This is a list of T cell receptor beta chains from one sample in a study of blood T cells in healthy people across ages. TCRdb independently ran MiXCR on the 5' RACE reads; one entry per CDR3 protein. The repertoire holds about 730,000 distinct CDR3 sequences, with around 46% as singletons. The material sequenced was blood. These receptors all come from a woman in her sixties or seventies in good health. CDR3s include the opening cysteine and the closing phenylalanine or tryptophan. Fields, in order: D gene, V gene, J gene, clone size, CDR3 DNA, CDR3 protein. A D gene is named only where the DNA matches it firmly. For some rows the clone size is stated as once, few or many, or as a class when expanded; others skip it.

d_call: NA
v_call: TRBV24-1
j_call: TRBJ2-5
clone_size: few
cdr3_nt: TGTGCCACCAGTGATAAAGAGACCCAGTACTTC
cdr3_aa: CATSDKETQYF

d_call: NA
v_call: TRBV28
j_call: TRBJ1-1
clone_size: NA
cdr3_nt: TGTGCCAGCAGTTTATTGGGGACACTGACATTCCGGGGAGCTTTCTTT
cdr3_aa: CASSLLGTLTFRGAFF

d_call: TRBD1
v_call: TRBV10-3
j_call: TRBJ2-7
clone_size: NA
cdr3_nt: TGTGCCATCTCCAGACAGGGCTTCTCCTACGAGCAGTACTTC
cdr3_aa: CAISRQGFSYEQYF

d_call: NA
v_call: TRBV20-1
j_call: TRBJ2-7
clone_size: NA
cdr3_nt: TGCAGTGCCAGGACCCGGTCCAACAATGAGCAGTACTTC
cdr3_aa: CSARTRSNNEQYF

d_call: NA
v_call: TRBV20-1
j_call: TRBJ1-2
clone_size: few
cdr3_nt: TGCAGTGCTAGCACGGGGGCGGGCTATGGCTACACCTTC
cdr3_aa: CSASTGAGYGYTF

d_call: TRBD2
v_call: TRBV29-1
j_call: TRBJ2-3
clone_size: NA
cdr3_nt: TGCAGCGTTCGGTCCCAGCGGGAGGTTCCGACGCAGTATTTT
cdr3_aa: CSVRSQREVPTQYF

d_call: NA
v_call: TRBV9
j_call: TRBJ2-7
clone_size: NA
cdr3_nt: TGTGCCAGCAGCGTAGAAGCGGGCGAGCAGTACTTC
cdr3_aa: CASSVEAGEQYF

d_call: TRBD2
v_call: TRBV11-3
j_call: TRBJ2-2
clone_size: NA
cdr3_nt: TGTGCCAGCAGCCCACCGGGACTAGCAGCAACCGGGGAGCTGTTTTTT
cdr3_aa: CASSPPGLAATGELFF

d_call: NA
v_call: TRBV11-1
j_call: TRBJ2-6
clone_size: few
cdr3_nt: TGTGCCAGCAGCTTATCCCAAGCCAGGGACAAACCTAGCTCTGGGGCCAACGTCCTGACTTTC
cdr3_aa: CASSLSQARDKPSSGANVLTF

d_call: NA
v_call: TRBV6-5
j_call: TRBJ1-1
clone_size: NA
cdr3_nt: TGTGCCAGCAGTTACTCCGCAAACCTGGGGGCTGAAGCTTTCTTT
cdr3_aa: CASSYSANLGAEAFF

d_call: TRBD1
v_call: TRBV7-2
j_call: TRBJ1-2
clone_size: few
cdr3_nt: TGTGCCAGCAGCGTAGGGTTACAGGGGGATGGCTACACCTTC
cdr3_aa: CASSVGLQGDGYTF

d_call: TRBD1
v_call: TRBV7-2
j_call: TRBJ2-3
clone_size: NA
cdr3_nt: TGTGCCAGCTCCCTTCAGGGGGCAGGTACAGATAGGCAGTATTTT
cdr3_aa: CASSLQGAGTDRQYF

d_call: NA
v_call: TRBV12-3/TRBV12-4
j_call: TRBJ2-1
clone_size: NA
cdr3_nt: TGTGCCAGCAGTTTAGGAACCGGACGGTCCGGTAATGAGCAGTTCTTC
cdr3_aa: CASSLGTGRSGNEQFF

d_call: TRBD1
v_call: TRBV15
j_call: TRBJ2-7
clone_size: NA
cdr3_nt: TGTGCCACCAGCAGTCAGCGGGACAGGGGGTACGAGCAGTACTTC
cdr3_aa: CATSSQRDRGYEQYF

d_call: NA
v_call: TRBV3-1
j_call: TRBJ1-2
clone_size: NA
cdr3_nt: TGTGCCAGCAGCGTCCCATCCGGGGATGGCTACACCTTC
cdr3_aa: CASSVPSGDGYTF

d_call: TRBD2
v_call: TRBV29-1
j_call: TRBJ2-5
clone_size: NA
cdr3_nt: TGCAGCGTTTACGGGGGGGCCGGACAGACCCAGTACTTC
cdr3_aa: CSVYGGAGQTQYF

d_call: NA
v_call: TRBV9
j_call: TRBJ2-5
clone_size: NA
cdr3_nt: TGTGCCAGCAGCGACCTAGGAACTGTGCAGTACTTC
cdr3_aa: CASSDLGTVQYF

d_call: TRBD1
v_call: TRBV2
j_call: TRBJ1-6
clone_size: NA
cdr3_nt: TGTGCCAGCAGACAGGGACAGGACGCGTCACCCCTCCACTTT
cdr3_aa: CASRQGQDASPLHF

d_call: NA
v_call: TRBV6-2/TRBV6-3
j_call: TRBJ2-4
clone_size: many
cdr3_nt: TGTGCCAGCACGGCAGCGAACATTCAGTACTTC
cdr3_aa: CASTAANIQYF

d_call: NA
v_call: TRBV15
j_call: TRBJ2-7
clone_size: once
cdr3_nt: TGTACCACCAGCAGAGATAACAGGGTAGAAGGGACCGAGCAGTACTTC
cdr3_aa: CTTSRDNRVEGTEQYF

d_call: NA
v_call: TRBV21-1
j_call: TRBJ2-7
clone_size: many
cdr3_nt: TGTGCCAGCCCCGGGACTAGCGGGGACTCCTACGAGCAGTACTTC
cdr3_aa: CASPGTSGDSYEQYF

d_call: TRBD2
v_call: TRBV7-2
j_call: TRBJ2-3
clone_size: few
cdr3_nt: TGTGCCAGCAGCCCATCCACGCCGACTAGCGGGGGTAACACAGATACGCAGTATTTT
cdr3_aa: CASSPSTPTSGGNTDTQYF

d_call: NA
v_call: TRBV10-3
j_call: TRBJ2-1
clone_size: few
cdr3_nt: TGTGCCATCACCACAGGGACGGTTAACAATGAGCAGTTCTTC
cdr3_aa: CAITTGTVNNEQFF

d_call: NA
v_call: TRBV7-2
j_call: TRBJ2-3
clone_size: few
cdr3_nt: TGTGCCAGCAGCTTTGGGGGAGCGAGAACAGATACGCAGTATTTT
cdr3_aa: CASSFGGARTDTQYF

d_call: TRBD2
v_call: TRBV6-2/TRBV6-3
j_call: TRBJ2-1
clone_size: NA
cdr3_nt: TGTGCCAGCAATATACCCCGGACTAGCGGCTACAATGAGCAGTTCTTC
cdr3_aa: CASNIPRTSGYNEQFF

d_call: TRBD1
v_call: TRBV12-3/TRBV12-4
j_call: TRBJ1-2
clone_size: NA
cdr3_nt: TGTGCCAGCAGTTATCCGGGACAGGGGGTCTATGGCTACACCTTC
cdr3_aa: CASSYPGQGVYGYTF

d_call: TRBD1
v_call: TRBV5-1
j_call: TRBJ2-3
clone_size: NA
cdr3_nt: TGCGCCAGCAGCTTGGCCCGGGACAGGGCCAAGGTAGGAGATACGCAGTATTTT
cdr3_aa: CASSLARDRAKVGDTQYF

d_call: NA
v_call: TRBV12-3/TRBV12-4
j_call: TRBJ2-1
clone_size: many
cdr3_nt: TGTGCCAGCAGCGACGTGGGCGAAACGGTGCAGTTCTTC
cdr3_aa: CASSDVGETVQFF

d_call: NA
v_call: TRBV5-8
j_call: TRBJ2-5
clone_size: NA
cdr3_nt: TGTGCCAGCAGCTTGTTGGGGTACGAGACCCAGTACTTC
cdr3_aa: CASSLLGYETQYF

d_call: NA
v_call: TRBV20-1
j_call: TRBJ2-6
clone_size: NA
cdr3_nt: TGCAGTGCTAGTGGCGACGCTGGGACCAACGTCCTGACTTTC
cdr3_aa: CSASGDAGTNVLTF

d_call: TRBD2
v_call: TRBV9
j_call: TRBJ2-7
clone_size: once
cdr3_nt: TGTGCCAGCAGCGCTGCCGGGACTAGCAAATTCAATGAGCAGTACTTC
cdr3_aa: CASSAAGTSKFNEQYF

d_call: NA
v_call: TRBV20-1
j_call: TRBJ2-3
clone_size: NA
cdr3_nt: TGCAGTGCTAGGAGGGGGGACGGTGCGAATACGCAGTATTTT
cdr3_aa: CSARRGDGANTQYF

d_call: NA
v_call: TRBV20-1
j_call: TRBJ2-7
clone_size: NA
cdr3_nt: TGCAGTGCTGACCGGCTTCACTACGAGCAGTACTTC
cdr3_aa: CSADRLHYEQYF

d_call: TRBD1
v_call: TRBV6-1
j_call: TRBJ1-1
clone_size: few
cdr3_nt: TGTGCCAGCAGCCGTCGAGGACAGGGGCGGCGGAACACTGAAGCTTTCTTT
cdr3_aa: CASSRRGQGRRNTEAFF

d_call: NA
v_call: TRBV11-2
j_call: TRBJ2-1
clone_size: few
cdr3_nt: TGTGCCAGCAGCTCCCCTAGGGGGTCCTACAATGAGCAGTTCTTC
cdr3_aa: CASSSPRGSYNEQFF

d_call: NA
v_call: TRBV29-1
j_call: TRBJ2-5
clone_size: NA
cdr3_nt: TGCAGCGTGGCGGGCTTGGAAACAAGTTATCTCCTTCAAGAGACCCAGTACTTC
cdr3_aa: CSVAGLETSYLLQETQYF

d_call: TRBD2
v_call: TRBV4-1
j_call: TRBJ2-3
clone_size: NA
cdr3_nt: TGCGCCAGCAGCCAGAACCGGGGAGCGGGGGTTCCAGATACGCAGTATTTT
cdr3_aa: CASSQNRGAGVPDTQYF

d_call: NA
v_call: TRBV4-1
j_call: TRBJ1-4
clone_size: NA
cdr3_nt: TGCGCCAGCAGCCAAGATCCCTCAAGTGAGCTTACGAATGAAAAACTGTTTTTT
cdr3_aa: CASSQDPSSELTNEKLFF

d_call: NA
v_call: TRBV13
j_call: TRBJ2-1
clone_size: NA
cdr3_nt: TGTGCCAGCAGCTCCCTCGACAGCGTCACCTACAATGAGCAGTTCTTC
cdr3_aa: CASSSLDSVTYNEQFF

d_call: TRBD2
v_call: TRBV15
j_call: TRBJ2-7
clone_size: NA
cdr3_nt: TGTGCCACCAGCAGAAGGGGGACTAGCGGGGGGGCCGGCTCCTACGAGCAGTACTTC
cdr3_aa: CATSRRGTSGGAGSYEQYF

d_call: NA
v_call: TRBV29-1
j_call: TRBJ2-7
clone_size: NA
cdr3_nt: TGCAGCGTTTCTGGGTCTAGCGTCTCCTACGAGCAGTACTTC
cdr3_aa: CSVSGSSVSYEQYF

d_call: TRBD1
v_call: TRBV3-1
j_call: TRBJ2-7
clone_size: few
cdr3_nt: TGTGCCAGCAGCCACGAGACAGGGATGGACGAGCAGTACTTC
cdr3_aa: CASSHETGMDEQYF

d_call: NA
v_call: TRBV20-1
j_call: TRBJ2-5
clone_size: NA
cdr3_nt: TGCAGTGCTAGGGCCTTAAGTGAGCAGTACTTC
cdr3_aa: CSARALSEQYF

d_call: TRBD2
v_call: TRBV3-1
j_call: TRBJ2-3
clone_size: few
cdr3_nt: TGTGCCAGCAGCCAACACGGAACTAGCGGGGGGACGGATACGCAGTATTTT
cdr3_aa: CASSQHGTSGGTDTQYF

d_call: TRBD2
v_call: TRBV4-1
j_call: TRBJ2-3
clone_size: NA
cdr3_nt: TGCGCCAGCAGCCAAGATTCGCTAGCGGCAGATACGCAGTATTTT
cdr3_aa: CASSQDSLAADTQYF

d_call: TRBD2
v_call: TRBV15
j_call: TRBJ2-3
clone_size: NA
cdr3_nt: TGTGCCACCAGCACCTTTGAACTAGCGGGGACCACAGATACGCAGTATTTT
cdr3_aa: CATSTFELAGTTDTQYF

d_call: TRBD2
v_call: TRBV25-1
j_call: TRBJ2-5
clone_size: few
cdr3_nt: TGTGCCAGCAGTGAACGGACTAGCGGGGGCGGAGAGACCCAGTACTTC
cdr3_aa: CASSERTSGGGETQYF

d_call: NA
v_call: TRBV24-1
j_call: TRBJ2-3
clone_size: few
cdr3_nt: TGTGCCACCAGTGATCCGGGAGACACAGATACGCAGTATTTT
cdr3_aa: CATSDPGDTDTQYF